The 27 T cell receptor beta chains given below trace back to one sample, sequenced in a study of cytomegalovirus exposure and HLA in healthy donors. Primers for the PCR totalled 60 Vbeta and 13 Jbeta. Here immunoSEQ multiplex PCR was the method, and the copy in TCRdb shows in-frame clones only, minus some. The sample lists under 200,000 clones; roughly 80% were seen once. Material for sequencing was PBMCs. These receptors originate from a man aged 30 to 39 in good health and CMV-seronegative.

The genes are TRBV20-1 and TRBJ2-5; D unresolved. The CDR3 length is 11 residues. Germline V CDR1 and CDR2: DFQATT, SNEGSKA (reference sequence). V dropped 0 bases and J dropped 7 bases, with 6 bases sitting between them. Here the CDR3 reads CSARDPGTQYF. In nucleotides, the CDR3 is TGCAGTGCTAGAGACCCGGGGACCCAGTACTTC.

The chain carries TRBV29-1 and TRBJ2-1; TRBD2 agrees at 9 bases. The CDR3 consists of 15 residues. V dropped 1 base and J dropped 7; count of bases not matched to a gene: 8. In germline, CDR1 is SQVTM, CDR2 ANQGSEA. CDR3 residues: CSVEGGSGGWNEQFF. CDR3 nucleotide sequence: TGCAGCGTTGAAGGGGGAAGCGGGGGGTGGAATGAGCAGTTCTTC.

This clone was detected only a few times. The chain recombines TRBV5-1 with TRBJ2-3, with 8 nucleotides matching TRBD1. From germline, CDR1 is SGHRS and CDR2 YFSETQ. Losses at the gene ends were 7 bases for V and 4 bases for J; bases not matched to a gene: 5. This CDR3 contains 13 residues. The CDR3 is CASSGTGADTQYF. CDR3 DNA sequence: TGCGCCAGCTCCGGGACAGGCGCAGATACGCAGTATTTT. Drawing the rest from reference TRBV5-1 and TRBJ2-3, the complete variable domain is KAGVTQTPRYLIKTRGQQVTLSCSPISGHRSVSWYQQTPGQGLQFLFEYFSETQRNKGNFPGRFSGRQFSNSRSEMNVSTLELGDSALYLCASSGTGADTQYFGPGTRLTVL.

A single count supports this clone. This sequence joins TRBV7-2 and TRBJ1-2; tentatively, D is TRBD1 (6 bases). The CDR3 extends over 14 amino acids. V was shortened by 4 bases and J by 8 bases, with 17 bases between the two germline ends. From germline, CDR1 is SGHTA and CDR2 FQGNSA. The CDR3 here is CASSSRGLRLGYTF. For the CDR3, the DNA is TGTGCCAGCAGCTCAAGGGGGTTGAGGCTCGGCTACACCTTC.

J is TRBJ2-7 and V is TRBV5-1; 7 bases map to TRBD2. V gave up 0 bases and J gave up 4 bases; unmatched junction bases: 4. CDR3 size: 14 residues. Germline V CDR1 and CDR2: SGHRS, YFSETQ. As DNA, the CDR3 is TGCGCCAGCAGCTTGGACCGGGGGGATTACGAGCAGTACTTC. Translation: CASSLDRGDYEQYF.

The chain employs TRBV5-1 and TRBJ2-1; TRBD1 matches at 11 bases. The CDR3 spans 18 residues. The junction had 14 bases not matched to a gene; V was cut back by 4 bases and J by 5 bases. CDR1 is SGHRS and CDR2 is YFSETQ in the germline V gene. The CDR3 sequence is CASSPGLRGQGADNEQFF. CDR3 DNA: TGCGCCAGCAGCCCCGGACTCCGAGGACAGGGGGCCGACAATGAGCAGTTCTTC.

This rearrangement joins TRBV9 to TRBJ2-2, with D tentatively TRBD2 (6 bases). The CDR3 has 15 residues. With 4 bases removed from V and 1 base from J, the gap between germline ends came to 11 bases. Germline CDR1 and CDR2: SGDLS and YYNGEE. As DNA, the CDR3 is TGTGCCAGCAGCTTTAGCGGTATGAACACCGGGGAGCTGTTTTTT. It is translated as CASSFSGMNTGELFF.

CDR3 DNA sequence: TGCGCCAGCAGCTTGAACCCGGGTGTTCAAGAGACCCAGTACTTC. Encoded protein: CASSLNPGVQETQYF. The V and J genes are TRBV5-1 and TRBJ2-5; D remains unclear. The CDR3 consists of 15 residues. From germline, CDR1 is SGHRS and CDR2 YFSETQ. Trimming pared 1 base from V and 2 bases from J, leaving 12 bases between.

The CDR3 sequence is CASSPTSYNEQFF. CDR3 nucleotide sequence: TGTGCCAGCTCACCAACCAGCTACAATGAGCAGTTCTTC. J is TRBJ2-1 and V is TRBV18, with no clear D. The CDR3 contains 13 residues. V lost 2 bases, J lost 3 bases, and 5 bases lay in between. Per germline, CDR1 KGHSH and CDR2 LQKENI.

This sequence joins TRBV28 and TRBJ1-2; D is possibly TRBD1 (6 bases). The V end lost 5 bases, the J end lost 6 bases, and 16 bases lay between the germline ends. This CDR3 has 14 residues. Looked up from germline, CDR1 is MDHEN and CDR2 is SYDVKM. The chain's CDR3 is CASSTAGTSHGYTF. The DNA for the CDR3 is TGTGCCAGCAGTACGGCCGGGACAAGCCATGGCTACACCTTC.

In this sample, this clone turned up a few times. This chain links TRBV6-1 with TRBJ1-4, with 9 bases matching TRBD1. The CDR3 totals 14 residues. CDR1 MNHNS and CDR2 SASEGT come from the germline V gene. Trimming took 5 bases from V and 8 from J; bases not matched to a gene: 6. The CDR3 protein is CASSLGQGYEKLFF. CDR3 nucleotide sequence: TGTGCCAGCAGTTTGGGACAGGGTTACGAAAAACTGTTTTTT.

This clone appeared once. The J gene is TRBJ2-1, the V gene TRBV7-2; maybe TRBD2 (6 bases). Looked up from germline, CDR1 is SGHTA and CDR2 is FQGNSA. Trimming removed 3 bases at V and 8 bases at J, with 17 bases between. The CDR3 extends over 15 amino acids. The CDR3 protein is CASSLGGAGGDEQFF. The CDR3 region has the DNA TGTGCCAGCAGCTTGGGGGGAGCTGGGGGTGATGAGCAGTTCTTC.

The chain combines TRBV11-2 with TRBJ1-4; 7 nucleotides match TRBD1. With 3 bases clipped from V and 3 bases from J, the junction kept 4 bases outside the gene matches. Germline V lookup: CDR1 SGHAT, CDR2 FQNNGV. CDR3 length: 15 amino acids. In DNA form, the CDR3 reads TGTGCCAGCAGCTTCTACAGGGGCCCTAATGAAAAACTGTTTTTT. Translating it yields CASSFYRGPNEKLFF.

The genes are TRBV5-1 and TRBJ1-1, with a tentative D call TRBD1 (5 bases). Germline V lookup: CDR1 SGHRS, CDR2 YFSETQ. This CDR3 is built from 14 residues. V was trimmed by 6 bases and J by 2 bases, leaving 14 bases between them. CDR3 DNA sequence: TGCGCCAGCATGACGAGCGGGGCTAACACTGAAGCTTTCTTT. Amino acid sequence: CASMTSGANTEAFF.

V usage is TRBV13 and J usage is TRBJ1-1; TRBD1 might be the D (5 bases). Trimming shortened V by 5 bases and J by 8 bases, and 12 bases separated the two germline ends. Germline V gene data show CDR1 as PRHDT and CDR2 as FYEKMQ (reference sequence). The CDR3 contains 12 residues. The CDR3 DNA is TGTGCCAGCAGCCCCTGGGCAGGGGAAGCTTTCTTT. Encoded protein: CASSPWAGEAFF.

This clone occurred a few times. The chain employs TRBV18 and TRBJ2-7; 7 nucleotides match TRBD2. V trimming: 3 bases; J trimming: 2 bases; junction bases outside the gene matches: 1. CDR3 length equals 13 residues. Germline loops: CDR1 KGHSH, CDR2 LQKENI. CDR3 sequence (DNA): TGTGCCAGCTCACCTCTAGCGGCCTACGAGCAGTACTTC. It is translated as CASSPLAAYEQYF. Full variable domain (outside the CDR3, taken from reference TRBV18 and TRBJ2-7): NAGVMQNPRHLVRRRGQEARLRCSPMKGHSHVYWYRQLPEEGLKFMVYLQKENIIDESGMPKERFSAEFPKEGPSILRIQQVVRGDSAAYFCASSPLAAYEQYFGPGTRLTVT.

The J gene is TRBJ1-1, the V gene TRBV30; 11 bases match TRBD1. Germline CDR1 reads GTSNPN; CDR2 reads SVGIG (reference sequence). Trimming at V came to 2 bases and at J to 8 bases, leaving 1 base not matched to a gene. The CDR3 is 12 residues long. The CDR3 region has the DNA TGTGCCTGGAGTAGGACAGGGGGCGAAGCTTTCTTT. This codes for CAWSRTGGEAFF.

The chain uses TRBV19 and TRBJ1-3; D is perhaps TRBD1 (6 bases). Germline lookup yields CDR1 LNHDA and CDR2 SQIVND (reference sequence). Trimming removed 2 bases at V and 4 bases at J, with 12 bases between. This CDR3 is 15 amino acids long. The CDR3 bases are TGTGCCAGTAGTATATCAGGGGACATCGGAAACACCATATATTTT. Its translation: CASSISGDIGNTIYF.

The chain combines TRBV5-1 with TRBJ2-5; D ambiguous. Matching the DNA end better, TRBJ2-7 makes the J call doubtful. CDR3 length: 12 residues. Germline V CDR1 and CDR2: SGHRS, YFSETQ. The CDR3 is CASSSKSYEQYF. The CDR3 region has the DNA TGCGCCAGCAGCTCCAAGTCCTACGAGCAGTACTTC.

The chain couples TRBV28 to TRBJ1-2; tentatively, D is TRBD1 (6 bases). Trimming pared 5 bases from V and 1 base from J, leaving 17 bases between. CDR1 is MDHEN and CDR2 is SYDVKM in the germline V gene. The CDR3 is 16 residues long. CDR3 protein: CASSPGWTEINYGYTF. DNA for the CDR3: TGTGCCAGCAGTCCCGGATGGACAGAGATTAACTATGGCTACACCTTC.

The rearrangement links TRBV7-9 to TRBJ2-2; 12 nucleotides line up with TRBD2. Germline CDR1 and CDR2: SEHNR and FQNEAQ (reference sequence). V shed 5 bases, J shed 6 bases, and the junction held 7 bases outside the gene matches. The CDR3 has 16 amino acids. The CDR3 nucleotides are TGTGCCAGCAGCGCCCGGACTAGCGGGAATTCCGGGGAGCTGTTTTTT. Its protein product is CASSARTSGNSGELFF.

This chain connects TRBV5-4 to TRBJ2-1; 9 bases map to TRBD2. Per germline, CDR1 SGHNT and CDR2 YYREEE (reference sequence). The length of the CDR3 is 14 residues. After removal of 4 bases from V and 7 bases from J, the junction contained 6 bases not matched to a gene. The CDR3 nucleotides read TGTGCCAGCAGCCCAAGGACTAGCGAGAATGAGCAGTTCTTC. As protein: CASSPRTSENEQFF. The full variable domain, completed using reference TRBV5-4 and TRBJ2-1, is ETGVTQSPTHLIKTRGQQVTLRCSSQSGHNTVSWYQQALGQGPQFIFQYYREEENGRGNFPPRFSGLQFPNYSSELNVNALELDDSALYLCASSPRTSENEQFFGPGTRLTVL.

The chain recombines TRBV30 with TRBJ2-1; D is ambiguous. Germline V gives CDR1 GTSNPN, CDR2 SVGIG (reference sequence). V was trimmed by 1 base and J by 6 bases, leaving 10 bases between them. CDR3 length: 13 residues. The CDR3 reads CAWSGFPGNEQFF. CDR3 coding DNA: TGTGCCTGGAGTGGATTTCCAGGCAATGAGCAGTTCTTC.

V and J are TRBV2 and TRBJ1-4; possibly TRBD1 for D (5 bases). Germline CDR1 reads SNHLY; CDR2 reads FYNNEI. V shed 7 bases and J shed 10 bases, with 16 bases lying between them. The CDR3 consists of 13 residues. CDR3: CASKPELGGKLFF. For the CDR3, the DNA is TGTGCCAGCAAACCCGAGCTGGGGGGAAAACTGTTTTTT.

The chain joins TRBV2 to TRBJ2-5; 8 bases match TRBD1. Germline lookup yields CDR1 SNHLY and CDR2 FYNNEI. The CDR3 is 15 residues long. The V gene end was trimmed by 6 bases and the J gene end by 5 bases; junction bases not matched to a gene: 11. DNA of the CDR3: TGTGCCAGCAGCGAGAACAGGGGGACGGGGGAGACCCAGTACTTC. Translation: CASSENRGTGETQYF.

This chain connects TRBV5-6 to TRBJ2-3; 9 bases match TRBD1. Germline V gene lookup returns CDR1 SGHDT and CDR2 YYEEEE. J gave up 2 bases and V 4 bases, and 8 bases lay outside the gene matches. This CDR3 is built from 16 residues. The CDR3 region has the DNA TGTGCCAGCAGCGACAACAGGGGGCTAATCACAGATACGCAGTATTTT. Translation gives CASSDNRGLITDTQYF.

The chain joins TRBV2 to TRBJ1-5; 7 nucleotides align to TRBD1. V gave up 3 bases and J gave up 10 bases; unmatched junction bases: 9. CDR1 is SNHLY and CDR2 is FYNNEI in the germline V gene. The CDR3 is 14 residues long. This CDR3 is CASSDLTGDYPQHF. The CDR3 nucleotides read TGTGCCAGCAGTGATTTAACAGGGGATTATCCCCAGCATTTT.